This TCR beta chain came from a study of long-term antiretroviral therapy in people with HIV. CDR1 is MNHNS, CDR2 SASEGT, per germline. Trimming cost V 2 bases and J 7 bases, with 20 bases left between them. There are 16 residues in the CDR3. At survey level, the immunoSEQ assay was run in its v3.0 version. Method: immunoSEQ multiplex PCR; TCRdb's copy keeps in-frame clones and lacks some. Here the sample spans 23,000 or so clones, over 70% being singletons. The clonotype was recovered from a man aged 30 to 39 with HIV. The genes are TRBV6-1 and TRBJ1-2; tentatively, D is TRBD1 (6 bases). The sample was unsorted PBMCs, taken approximately 4.3 years after starting antiretroviral therapy. CDR3 DNA: TGTGCCAGCAGTGAAACGACAGGTCGCCAGTTTAGTGGCTACACCTTC. Its translation: CASSETTGRQFSGYTF.